This TCR beta chain is from a study of T cells after yellow fever vaccination. The junction had 8 bases not matched to a gene; V was cut back by 3 bases and J by 7 bases. The germline V gene has CDR1 SNHLY and CDR2 FYNNEI. This CDR3 is 15 amino acids long. TCRdb used MiXCR to reprocess the 5' RACE reads, holding one entry per CDR3 protein. The sample yields 250,000 to 400,000 distinct CDR3 sequences, about 4% seen once. The source was PBMCs, collected 5 days after the yellow fever booster vaccination. This chain joins TRBV2 and TRBJ2-7; 11 bases map to TRBD2. The source of this sequence is a man younger than 35 who received the YFV17D yellow fever vaccine. CDR3 bases: TGTGCCAGCAGTGAGAGCCTAGCGGGGGGTCGGGAGCAGTACTTC. This translates into CASSESLAGGREQYF.